Sequencing of this TCR beta chain was carried out in a study of CD8+ T cells in alopecia areata (dated by TCRdb to between 2017 and 2018). In terms of the full investigation: Treated patients were enrolled in an open-label pilot trial of oral tofacitinib, 5 to 10 mg twice daily, for moderate-to-severe alopecia areata. Tofacitinib was given for 6 to 18 months, followed by 6 months of follow-up off drug to assess delayed response and recurrence. The SALT score, which quantifies the percentage of affected scalp surface area, was used to measure disease severity in treated patients. To study T cell clonal expansion in alopecia areata, the researchers applied high-throughput TCRbeta sequencing to both the C3H/HeJ mouse model and human patients. On the human side, TCRbeta sequencing was run on scalp tissue and on sorted CD4+ and CD8+ peripheral blood T cells from healthy controls and from alopecia areata patients with either patchy or totalis/universalis disease. Tofacitinib-treated patients had biopsies at baseline and at 4 and 24 weeks of treatment, with a later scalp biopsy in several patients. Scalp clonality was compared across normal scalp (n=4), patchy alopecia areata scalp (n=8), and alopecia totalis/universalis scalp (n=8). The RNA source kit depended on sample type: the PAXgene miRNA kit for fixed scalp, the miRNeasy kit for PBMCs, and the RNeasy kit for mouse skin. TCRbeta CDR3 regions were amplified by immunoSEQ multiplex PCR with 35 Vbeta forward and 13 Jbeta reverse primers. Beyond this particular receptor, the publication reports: Unlike mouse skin, which is dominated by gammadelta T cells, normal human skin has resident alphabeta T cells that are also sequenced, and this complicates analysis of the scalp TCR repertoire. Lesional scalp, especially in alopecia totalis/universalis, showed higher clonality and more expanded CD8+ clones than normal scalp, suggesting antigenic drive. With tofacitinib, both scalp clonality and the number of expanded CD8+ clones among the top 100 scalp clones went down significantly. Because the treated cohort was small and included a single nonresponder, larger studies are needed to assess links between baseline CD8+ expansion and response. Shared TCR sequences between patients were less evident than in mice, which may be partly attributable to HLA diversity in the patient population. Many expanded lesional clones were found to persist in scalp and blood during tofacitinib treatment, and relapse after treatment cessation may be partly explained by this persistence.

The intended sense of this specimen's time point label: 24 weeks on oral tofacitinib. The intended sense of this specimen's treatment or condition label: oral pan-JAK inhibitor, 5-10 mg twice daily. Lesional scalp punch biopsies and peripheral blood were obtained from alopecia areata patients. PBMCs were isolated by density centrifugation and stained for CD3, CD4 and CD8, and CD4+ and CD8+ T cells were sorted on a FACSAria. Per the germline V gene, MDHEN is the CDR1 and SYDVKM is the CDR2. Including cysteine and phenylalanine, the CDR3 has 15 amino acids. The sequence is cut down to CDR3 DNA, 45 bases in frame from base 1. The V end loses 7 bases and the J end loses 1 base, and a stretch of 15 bases separates them. This clone has a handful of counts. Its cognate antigen has yet to be identified. Base quality data are lacking; no much larger clone is found one base away. The protocol used for the library was the immunoSEQ multiplex PCR assay. RNA was extracted from all samples and reverse transcribed into cDNA as template for TCR sequencing. SuperScript III was used to make first-strand cDNA, primed with a 2:1 mix of oligo-dT and random hexamers. A synthetic immune receptor repertoire was used to gauge amplification bias, and whatever bias remained was removed computationally. The published analysis was carried out like this. Raw reads were preprocessed for error removal, and CDR3 was defined according to IMGT conventions as running from the conserved cysteine to phenylalanine. Clonality was calculated as 1 minus Shannon entropy normalized by log2 of the number of productive unique TCRs. Scalp TCRbeta sequences were cross-referenced with sorted blood CD4 and CD8 repertoires so that the CD4 or CD8 identity of scalp clones could be inferred. Not all clones reach the TCRdb copy of this immuneACCESS table, which keeps in-frame sequences only. Checked studies attribute under half of the gap to unresolved V genes and leave the rest unexplained. V, J and clone size are those of that table, while D and trimming were read from the DNA. In all, the sample holds about 200,000 clones, and 58% of those were seen once. The top ten clonotypes cover 5.5% of the sample.

This receptor was obtained from a human donor with alopecia areata. The source was CD4+ T cells sorted from blood, collected at week 24, from a patient treated with tofacitinib. The chain joins TRBV28 to TRBJ2-3; the D gene is perhaps TRBD2, from 6 matching bases. Read as DNA, the sequence is TGTGCCAGCACCACTTGGGCTAGCGGCACAGATACGCAGTATTTT. It translates to CASTTWASGTDTQYF.